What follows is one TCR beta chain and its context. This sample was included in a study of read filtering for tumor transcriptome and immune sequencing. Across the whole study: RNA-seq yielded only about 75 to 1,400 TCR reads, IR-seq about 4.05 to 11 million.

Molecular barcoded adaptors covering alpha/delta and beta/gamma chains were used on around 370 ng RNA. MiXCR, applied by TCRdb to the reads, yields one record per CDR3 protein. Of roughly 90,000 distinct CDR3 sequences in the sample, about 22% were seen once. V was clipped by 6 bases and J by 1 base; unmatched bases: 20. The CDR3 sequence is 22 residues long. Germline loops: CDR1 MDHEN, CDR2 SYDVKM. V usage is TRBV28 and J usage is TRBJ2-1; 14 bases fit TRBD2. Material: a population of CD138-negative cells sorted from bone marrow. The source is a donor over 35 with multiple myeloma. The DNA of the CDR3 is TGTGCCAGCAGCTTTCCGGGCAGGAGGACTAGCGGGGGGTCATGGTCCTACAATGAGCAGTTCTTC. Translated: CASSFPGRRTSGGSWSYNEQFF.